This T cell receptor beta chain was sequenced during a study of tumor-infiltrating lymphocytes in primary liver carcinoma. Findings and limits, study-wide: Tumor region pairs showed greater overlap than either tumor-adjacent or tumor-blood pairs did.

Co-extracted RNA and DNA came from about 20-30 mg of unsorted bulk tissue. The CDR3 is 19 residues long. Germline CDR1 reads MNHEY; CDR2 reads SVGAGI. V lost 3 bases to trimming and J lost 4 bases; unmatched junction nucleotides: 13. A note on this clonotype: Antigen unknown.

Using a constant-region primer together with ProtoScript II reverse transcriptase, TCR beta cDNA was made from about 490 ng of total RNA. Slightly modified ARM-PCR with three nested multiplex PCR rounds yielded TCR beta libraries. Rounds one and two of PCR, each of roughly 10 cycles, were primed with TRBV1-TRBV30 forward primers and a C-beta reverse primer. TCRdb itself ran the multiplex PCR reads through MiXCR, one entry per CDR3 protein. The sample carries about 78,000 distinct CDR3 sequences, 71% recorded once. The sample taken for sequencing was liver tumor tissue from sampling region 4. Regarding subset: tumor region T4, right-lateral pole. This TCR came from a woman in her sixties or seventies with primary liver carcinoma and hepatitis B virus infection. V gene TRBV6-5 combines with J gene TRBJ2-6; TRBD1 agrees at 9 bases. This CDR3 is CASSYFLQGAPSGANVLTF. The CDR3 DNA reads TGTGCCAGCAGTTATTTTCTACAGGGGGCCCCCTCGGGGGCCAACGTCCTGACTTTC.